This record looks at one TCR beta chain sequence and its context. Its antigen remains unidentified. With V trimmed by 1 base and J by 11 bases, 18 bases remained unmatched. The CDR3 sequence is 16 residues long. Germline CDR1 reads DFQATT; CDR2 reads SNEGSKA (reference sequence). These data are taken from a study of vaccination and CD4 T cells after COVID-19. Turning to the study itself: Cells received overlapping spike peptides from SARS-CoV-2, HCoV-NL63, HCoV-OC43 and HCoV-229E as stimulation. Study observations and caveats: Early post-infection timepoints were not included, and relatively few convalescent patients were studied.

The Oncomine TCR Beta short-read assay generated sequence data from the DNA of cultured CD4+ T cells. TCRdb re-analysed the PCR reads in MiXCR, keeping a single row per CDR3 protein. The data hold about 20,000 distinct CDR3 sequences, with approximately 28% observed a single time. Treatment described: approximately 9-day PBMC culture with coronavirus spike peptide pools or control peptides (ViraFEST assay). After expanding antigen-specific T cells with peptide pools, ViraFEST sequenced their TCRs. Sequencing input: cultured CD4+ T cells from blood. The chain carries TRBV20-1 and TRBJ1-1; 8 bases map to TRBD1. This receptor was obtained from a human donor with COVID-19. The CDR3 region is CSARVQGGQGIVGAFF. CDR3 DNA sequence: TGCAGTGCTAGAGTACAAGGCGGACAGGGCATTGTCGGGGCTTTCTTT.